This TCR beta chain was retrieved from a study of siplizumab effects on memory and regulatory T cells. A remark on this clone: Its matching antigen is unknown.

Per sample, the assay covered 90,000 to 100,000 TCR templates. The repertoire was sequenced with immunoSEQ multiplex PCR; TCRdb's copy has only in-frame clones and lacks some. The data hold more than 85,000 clones, with 91% observed a single time. Trimming removed 5 bases at V and 4 bases at J, with 16 bases between. Germline CDR1 reads SGHNT; CDR2 reads YYREEE (reference sequence). This CDR3 has 15 residues. Study-level points and caveats: In the presence of siplizumab, alloreactive sequences traceable to unstimulated CD4+ memory cells were significantly reduced. Memory T cells appeared less diverse than naive cells, which seemed to contribute substantially to alloresponse.

Sample: CD4+ T cells sorted from blood. The receptor was derived from a human donor in good health. Some clones in this sample may be carry-over from other donors' samples. This chain joins TRBV5-4 and TRBJ2-1; either TRBD1 or TRBD2 may supply D (5 bases each). The CDR3 region is CASRHPRDGYNEQFF. The CDR3 DNA sequence: TGTGCCAGCAGGCACCCTAGGGACGGATACAATGAGCAGTTCTTC.